The 22 T cell receptor beta chains below all came from one sample that was sequenced in a study of T cells in tuberculosis. This table comes from immunoSEQ multiplex PCR, and its TCRdb copy is limited to in-frame clones, with some not included. Among around 30,000 clones listed, nearly 90% were seen once. Sequenced sample: PBMCs. The receptors were gathered from a donor aged 10-29 years with latent tuberculosis or without tuberculosis infection.

This clone is deemed medium-sized (0.01 to 0.1%). The J gene is TRBJ2-5, the V gene TRBV5-4; tentatively, D is TRBD1 (5 bases). Germline V lookup: CDR1 SGHNT, CDR2 YYREEE (reference sequence). The CDR3 spans 14 residues. The V end lost 4 bases, the J end lost 1 base, and 11 bases lay between the germline ends. This CDR3 reads CASSRQGAQETQYF. The CDR3 DNA follows: TGTGCCAGCAGCCGTCAAGGGGCCCAAGAGACCCAGTACTTC.

This chain links TRBV5-6 with TRBJ1-2; tentative D call: TRBD1 (5 bases). Germline CDR1 SGHDT, CDR2 YYEEEE. This CDR3 spans 14 amino acids. Trimming left V 0 bases short and J 2 bases short, with 8 bases between. CDR3 sequence (DNA): TGTGCCAGCAGCTTGGGACAGAGGAACTATGGCTACACCTTC. Amino acids: CASSLGQRNYGYTF.

The gene calls are TRBV6-6 and TRBJ2-2, with D possibly being TRBD1 (5 bases). V lost 5 bases to trimming and J lost 7 bases, with 14 bases between them. The V gene's germline CDR1 is MNHNY and CDR2 SVGAGI (reference sequence). This CDR3 has 14 amino acids. CDR3 sequence reads: CASSPQGRGGELFF. The CDR3 DNA is TGTGCCAGCAGTCCCCAGGGAAGGGGCGGGGAGCTGTTTTTT.

The rearrangement joins TRBV27 to TRBJ2-7; maybe TRBD1 (6 bases). The V gene's germline CDR1 is MNHEY and CDR2 SMNVEV (reference sequence). Between the trimmed V and J ends, which lost 0 bases and 2 bases, there was a span of 17 bases. The CDR3 contains 17 residues. The CDR3 reads CASSLSGYMDRAYEQYF. In nucleotides, the CDR3 is TGTGCCAGCAGTTTATCGGGTTACATGGACAGAGCCTACGAGCAGTACTTC.

The J gene is TRBJ2-2, the V gene TRBV6-5, with 7 bases matching TRBD1. The CDR3 runs 14 residues. Per the germline V gene, CDR1 is MNHEY and CDR2 is SVGAGI. V was clipped by 4 bases and J by 4 bases; unmatched bases: 3. This chain's CDR3 is CASSSGTATGELFF. The CDR3 coding sequence is TGTGCCAGCAGTTCCGGGACAGCCACCGGGGAGCTGTTTTTT.

This rearrangement joins TRBV6-1 to TRBJ1-1, with D possibly being TRBD1 (5 bases). The V end lost 4 bases, the J end lost 9 bases, and 21 bases lay between the germline ends. Germline CDR1 is MNHNS and CDR2 is SASEGT. The CDR3 runs 15 residues. The chain's CDR3 is CASSAGRTGERQAFF. The CDR3, as DNA: TGTGCCAGCAGTGCGGGACGGACGGGAGAACGACAAGCTTTCTTT.

J is TRBJ2-3 and V is TRBV4-2; a possible D gene is TRBD2 (5 bases). V lost 4 bases, J lost 5 bases, and 7 bases lay in between. The CDR3 extends over 12 amino acids. Germline CDR1 reads LGHNA; CDR2 reads YNFKEQ. In nucleotides, the CDR3 is TGTGCCAGCAGCCTAGGACTAGATACGCAGTATTTT. Translated: CASSLGLDTQYF.

The V gene is TRBV5-6, the J gene TRBJ1-2, with no clear D. Trimming left V 3 bases short and J 8 bases short, with 14 bases between. CDR1 SGHDT and CDR2 YYEEEE come from the germline V gene. This CDR3 contains 13 residues. The CDR3 reads CASSSRGLGGYTF. In DNA, the CDR3 is TGTGCCAGCAGCTCGCGGGGTTTGGGGGGCTACACCTTC. Supplemented by reference TRBV5-6 and TRBJ1-2, the full variable domain reads DAGVTQSPTHLIKTRGQQVTLRCSPKSGHDTVSWYQQALGQGPQFIFQYYEEEERQRGNFPDRFSGHQFPNYSSELNVNALLLGDSALYLCASSSRGLGGYTFGSGTRLTVV.

The chain carries TRBV10-3 and TRBJ2-5; D may be TRBD2 (5 bases). The CDR3 runs 10 residues. Germline CDR1 is ENHRY and CDR2 is SYGVKD. CDR3: CATGKETQYF. The DNA for the CDR3 is TGTGCGACGGGAAAAGAGACCCAGTACTTC.

This chain's CDR3 is CASSKSRTKTEAFF. CDR3 in DNA: TGTGCCAGCAGTAAATCGAGAACCAAAACTGAAGCTTTCTTT. This chain uses TRBV28 with TRBJ1-1; D ambiguous. The CDR3 is made up of 14 amino acids. CDR1 MDHEN and CDR2 SYDVKM come from the germline V gene. V lost 5 bases to trimming and J lost 5 bases, with 15 bases between them.

This rearrangement joins TRBV4-1 to TRBJ2-3, with TRBD2 matching over 10 bases. CDR1 and CDR2 (germline): MGHRA, YSYEKL. This CDR3 spans 15 amino acids. Trimming cost V 4 bases and J 4 bases; bases outside gene matches: 5. The CDR3 DNA follows: TGCGCCAGCAGCCGGGATACTAGCGGGGCAGATACGCAGTATTTT. It specifies CASSRDTSGADTQYF.

CDR3 region: CASSEALAGSGQETQYF. CDR3 DNA: TGTGCCAGCAGTGAAGCGCTTGCGGGGTCTGGGCAAGAGACCCAGTACTTC. The chain is built from TRBV2 and TRBJ2-5, with D possibly being TRBD2 (6 bases). CDR1 is SNHLY and CDR2 is FYNNEI in the germline V gene. This CDR3 has 17 residues. V dropped 0 bases and J dropped 2 bases, with 16 bases sitting between them.

The V call is TRBV6-6, the J call TRBJ1-6, with 7 bases lining up with TRBD1. J was trimmed by 9 bases and V by 7 bases; bases with no gene match: 6. Germline CDR1 and CDR2: MNHNY and SVGAGI (reference sequence). This CDR3 is built from 13 residues. CDR3 in DNA: TGTGCCAGCATAGACAGGGAGGTTTCACCCCTCCACTTT. Translating gives CASIDREVSPLHF.

J is TRBJ2-3 and V is TRBV5-1; 8 bases align to TRBD2. The trim removed 8 bases at V and 2 bases at J, leaving 10 bases unmatched. The CDR3 has 15 amino acids. Germline-derived CDR1 and CDR2 are SGHRS and YFSETQ. CDR3 DNA: TGCGCCAGTACCCATAGCGGGGCAACCACAGATACGCAGTATTTT. Translating it yields CASTHSGATTDTQYF.

The J gene is TRBJ2-1, the V gene TRBV28; D possibly corresponds to TRBD2 (5 bases). V lost 2 bases and J lost 1, with 9 bases in between. CDR1 and CDR2 from the germline V gene are MDHEN and SYDVKM. This CDR3 region has 15 residues. The chain's CDR3 is CASSLGRTSYNEQFF. The DNA for the CDR3 is TGTGCCAGCAGTTTAGGCAGGACTTCCTACAATGAGCAGTTCTTC.

The chain employs TRBV29-1 and TRBJ2-1; 7 bases align to TRBD2. The CDR3 loop spans 14 amino acids. Germline CDR1 is SQVTM and CDR2 is ANQGSEA. V lost 8 bases to trimming and J lost 6 bases; unmatched junction nucleotides: 13. The CDR3 DNA reads TGCAGCACAAATGGGGGGGGAATATTCAATGAGCAGTTCTTC. Protein product: CSTNGGGIFNEQFF.

This chain uses TRBV14 with TRBJ2-2; TRBD1 matches at 8 bases. CDR1 SGHDN and CDR2 FVKESK come from the germline V gene. Losses at the gene ends were 1 base for V and 4 bases for J; bases not matched to a gene: 11. This CDR3 region has 18 residues. As DNA, the CDR3 is TGTGCCAGCAGCCAAGGGACAGGGAAGGGATGGTTCACCGGGGAGCTGTTTTTT. Its protein is CASSQGTGKGWFTGELFF. The whole variable domain, remainder taken from reference TRBV14 and TRBJ2-2, is EAGVTQFPSHSVIEKGQTVTLRCDPISGHDNLYWYRRVMGKEIKFLLHFVKESKQDESGMPNNRFLAERTGGTYSTLKVQPAELEDSGVYFCASSQGTGKGWFTGELFFGEGSRLTVL.

This clone was found once. V is TRBV9 and J is TRBJ2-3; 11 nucleotides agree with TRBD1. The CDR3 covers 15 residues. After removal of 3 bases from V and 3 bases from J, the junction contained 3 bases not matched to a gene. Germline lookup yields CDR1 SGDLS and CDR2 YYNGEE. CDR3 sequence reads: CASSAGTGGTDTQYF. Written as DNA, the CDR3 is TGTGCCAGCAGCGCCGGGACAGGGGGGACAGATACGCAGTATTTT.

The rearrangement links TRBV18 to TRBJ2-7; 8 bases match TRBD1. This CDR3 comprises 14 residues. From germline, CDR1 is KGHSH and CDR2 LQKENI. V dropped 3 bases and J dropped 2; count of bases not matched to a gene: 3. The CDR3, as DNA: TGTGCCAGCTCACCCCGACAGGGGACCTACGAGCAGTACTTC. This gives the protein CASSPRQGTYEQYF. Based on the CDR3 plus reference TRBV18 and TRBJ2-7, the full variable domain is NAGVMQNPRHLVRRRGQEARLRCSPMKGHSHVYWYRQLPEEGLKFMVYLQKENIIDESGMPKERFSAEFPKEGPSILRIQQVVRGDSAAYFCASSPRQGTYEQYFGPGTRLTVT.

V usage is TRBV6-5 and J usage is TRBJ1-6; D uncertain. The CDR3 is 14 amino acids. Between the trimmed V and J ends, which lost 2 bases and 9 bases, there was a span of 11 bases. Germline CDR1 is MNHEY and CDR2 is SVGAGI. The CDR3 nucleotides read TGTGCCAGCAGTTACCGAGGTCCTGGTTCACCCCTCCACTTT. It encodes CASSYRGPGSPLHF.

The J gene is TRBJ1-5, the V gene TRBV7-2; possibly TRBD1 for D (5 bases). The CDR3 has 14 residues. CDR1 is SGHTA, CDR2 FQGNSA, per germline. V shed 6 bases and J shed 2 bases, with 11 bases lying between them. The CDR3 sequence is CASRPAGGNQPQHF. DNA of the CDR3: TGTGCCAGCAGACCTGCGGGGGGCAATCAGCCCCAGCATTTT.

In its sample, this clone was seen a few times. This chain links TRBV19 with TRBJ1-5, with 7 bases that match TRBD1. The CDR3 runs to 14 residues. Germline CDR1 is LNHDA and CDR2 is SQIVND (reference sequence). Trimming took 4 bases from V and 6 from J; bases not matched to a gene: 6. CDR3 in DNA: TGTGCCAGTAGTAGGGACAGAAGTCCTCAGCCCCAGCATTTT. Its translation: CASSRDRSPQPQHF.